Given below is one TCR beta chain in context. Treatment: oral pan-JAK inhibitor, 5-10 mg twice daily. The data derive from a study of CD8+ T cells in alopecia areata. RNA extraction was followed by reverse transcription into cDNA, which acted as the sequencing template. Sequenced by immunoSEQ multiplex PCR; TCRdb stores in-frame clones only, minus some. The sample records around 100,000 clones, more than 75% being singletons. V dropped 2 bases and J dropped 6 bases, with 25 bases sitting between them. Germline V lookup: CDR1 GTSNPN, CDR2 SVGIG (reference sequence). The length of the CDR3 is 17 residues.

The TCR sequence derives from a human donor with alopecia areata. Sequenced material: CD8+ T cells sorted from blood, taken around week 34, from a patient treated with tofacitinib. The chain uses TRBV30 and TRBJ1-2; possibly TRBD1 for D (6 bases). CDR3 in DNA: TGTGCCTGGAGTTTAGCAGGACAGCCGCTCCTAAATGATGGCTACACCTTC. Translated, it gives CAWSLAGQPLLNDGYTF.